These 8 T cell receptor beta chains came from one sample sequenced in a study of molecular identifiers for immune sequencing clone quantification. TCRdb reprocessed the PCR reads with MiXCR, giving one entry per CDR3 protein. The sample shows some 93,000 distinct CDR3 sequences, about 21% of them seen only once. The specimen was naive CD8+ T cells from blood, with Jurkat cell RNA spiked in. Subset meaning: FACS-sorted CD8+CD4-CCR7+CD45RA+ naive T cells. The receptors come from a human donor in good health. Some libraries in this study had Jurkat cell RNA spiked in.

This clonotype was seen only a few times. The chain couples TRBV14 to TRBJ2-2, with D possibly TRBD2 on 6 matching bases. This CDR3 comprises 15 residues. The V and J ends lost 4 bases and 2 bases respectively, with 11 bases between them. Germline V gene sequence: CDR1 SGHDN, CDR2 FVKESK. CDR3 in amino acids: CASSPGGQNTGELFF. Here the CDR3 DNA reads TGTGCCAGCAGCCCAGGAGGGCAAAACACCGGGGAGCTGTTTTTT.

This clonotype was seen ten or more times. The genes are TRBV5-6 and TRBJ2-7; TRBD1 agrees at 8 bases. From germline, CDR1 is SGHDT and CDR2 YYEEEE. The CDR3 is 16 residues long. With 1 base clipped from V and 1 base from J, the junction kept 7 bases outside the gene matches. The CDR3 protein is CASSLSLGQASYEQYF. DNA of the CDR3: TGTGCCAGCAGCTTGAGCTTGGGACAGGCGTCCTACGAGCAGTACTTC.

V and J are TRBV12-3 or TRBV12-4 and TRBJ2-7, with 7 bases aligning to TRBD1. The ends lost 7 bases at V and 2 bases at J; junction bases unmatched: 8. CDR3 length: 14 amino acids. The CDR3 sequence: CASTAGTVTYEQYF. For the CDR3, the DNA is TGTGCCAGCACCGCCGGGACAGTCACCTACGAGCAGTACTTC.

This clonotype was detected ten times or more. The chain joins TRBV4-1 to TRBJ2-2; 14 nucleotides line up with TRBD2. Germline CDR1 reads MGHRA; CDR2 reads YSYEKL. Trimming took 1 base from V and 7 from J; bases not matched to a gene: 2. The CDR3 sequence is 16 residues long. The CDR3 sequence: CASSQGTSGGIGELFF. The CDR3 DNA follows: TGCGCCAGCAGCCAAGGGACTAGCGGGGGGATCGGGGAGCTGTTTTTT.

This clonotype was recorded a few times. The rearrangement joins TRBV11-2 to TRBJ2-7; TRBD2 aligns across 7 bases. Germline-derived CDR1 and CDR2 are SGHAT and FQNNGV. The CDR3 runs to 13 residues. J was trimmed by 1 base and V by 6 bases; bases with no gene match: 3. The CDR3 loop is CASRFGGSYEQYF. The CDR3 nucleotides are TGTGCCAGCAGATTCGGGGGGTCCTACGAGCAGTACTTC.

About this clonotype: Since a much larger clone is just one base distant, this may be a read error. The chain employs TRBV2 and TRBJ2-4, with unresolved D. The CDR3 length is 15 residues. CDR1 is SNHLY and CDR2 is FYNNEI in the germline V gene. V lost 3 bases to trimming and J lost 4 bases, with 13 bases between them. The CDR3 spells CASSDGSMVKNIQYF. The DNA for the CDR3 is TGTGCCAGCAGTGATGGTAGCATGGTTAAAAACATTCAGTACTTC.

This clonotype has at least ten counts. This rearrangement joins TRBV7-9 to TRBJ2-7; D is perhaps TRBD1 or TRBD2 (5 bases each). Trimming took 0 bases from V and 7 from J, leaving 19 bases between them. The germline V gene encodes CDR1 SEHNR and CDR2 FQNEAQ (reference sequence). The CDR3 has 16 residues. Here the CDR3 reads CASSLALMGPLGEQYF. Written as DNA, the CDR3 is TGTGCCAGCAGCTTAGCGCTGATGGGACCCCTGGGGGAGCAGTACTTC.

This clonotype appeared many times. V is TRBV7-9 and J is TRBJ2-3; 12 positions match TRBD2. This CDR3 spans 17 amino acids. Germline-derived CDR1 and CDR2 are SEHNR and FQNEAQ (reference sequence). V was pared by 5 bases and J by 3 bases, with 9 bases of the junction left unmatched. This CDR3 reads CASSPSSGGAITDTQYF. The CDR3 bases are TGTGCCAGCAGCCCTTCTAGCGGGGGGGCCATTACAGATACGCAGTATTTT.